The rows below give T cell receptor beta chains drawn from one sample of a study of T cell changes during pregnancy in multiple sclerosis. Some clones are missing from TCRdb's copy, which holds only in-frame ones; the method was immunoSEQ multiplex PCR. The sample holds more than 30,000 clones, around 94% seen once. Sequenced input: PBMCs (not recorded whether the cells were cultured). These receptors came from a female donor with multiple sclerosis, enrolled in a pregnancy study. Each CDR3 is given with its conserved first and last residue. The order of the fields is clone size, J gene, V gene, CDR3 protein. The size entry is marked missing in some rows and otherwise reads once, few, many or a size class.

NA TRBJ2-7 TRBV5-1 CASSTSLPGGFEQYF
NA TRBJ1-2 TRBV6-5 CASIFFPGVDYGYTF
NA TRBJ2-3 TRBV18 CASSPPTSDFTDTQYF
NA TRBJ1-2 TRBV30 CAGRGGGGYTF
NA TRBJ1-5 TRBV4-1 CASSQAWGTENQPQHF
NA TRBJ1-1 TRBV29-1 CSAGPAAGTEAFF
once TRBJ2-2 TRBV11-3 CASSSPSRAGELFF
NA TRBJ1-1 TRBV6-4 CASSAGQGITEAFF
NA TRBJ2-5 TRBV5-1 CASSPDRGTMQTQYF
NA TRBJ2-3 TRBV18 CASSLSTGNTDTQYF
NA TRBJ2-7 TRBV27 CASSNGDRPYEQYF
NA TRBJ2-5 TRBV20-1 CSARGVETQYF
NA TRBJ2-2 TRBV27 CASSLSPQGARGLNTGELFF
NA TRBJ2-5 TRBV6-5 CASSLYWTAQETQYF
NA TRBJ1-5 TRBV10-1 CASSEPGQPQHF
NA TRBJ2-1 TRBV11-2 CASSLPAGDLGNEQFF
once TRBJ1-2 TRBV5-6 CASSLGRNYGYTF
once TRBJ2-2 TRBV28 CASSSPGQGSRELFF
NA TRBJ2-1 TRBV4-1 CASSQVFSSYNEQFF
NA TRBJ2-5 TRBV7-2 CASSLRVVGTETQYF
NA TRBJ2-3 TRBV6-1 CASSGTGTGADTQYF
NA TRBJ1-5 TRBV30 CAWGQGADQPQHF
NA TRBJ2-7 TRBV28 CASSLFGRDNNEQYF
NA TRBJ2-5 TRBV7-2 CASSSLAGAETQYF
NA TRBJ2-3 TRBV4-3 CASSPSPPGSADTQYF
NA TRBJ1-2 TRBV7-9 CASSFGQSLHRGTF
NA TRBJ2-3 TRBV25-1 CASSEYPGFTDTQYF
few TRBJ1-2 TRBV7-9 CASSAGLGDGYTF
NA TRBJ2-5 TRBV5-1 CASSSGQGQETQYF
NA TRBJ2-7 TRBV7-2 CASSLAEAGPYEQYF
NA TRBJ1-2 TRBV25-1 CASSPGTGTYGYTF
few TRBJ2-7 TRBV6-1 CASSEEETSSYEQYF
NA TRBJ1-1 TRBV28 CASSRGDRGNTEAFF
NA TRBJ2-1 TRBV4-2 CASSQVTFRVRLVGGNNEQFF
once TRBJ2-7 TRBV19 CASSLSWDSLSYEQYF
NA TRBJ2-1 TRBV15 CATSRIRQALAGRNEQFF
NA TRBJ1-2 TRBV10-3 CAITPRTGVGYTF
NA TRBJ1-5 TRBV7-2 CASSEDRGRAQHF
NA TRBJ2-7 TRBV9 CASSVGQGAYEQYF
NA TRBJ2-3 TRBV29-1 CSVASGKDTQYF
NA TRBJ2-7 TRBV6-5 CASSPQGYEQYF
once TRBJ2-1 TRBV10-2 CASSDSTEQFF
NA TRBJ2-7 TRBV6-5 CASSSVSGGQYF
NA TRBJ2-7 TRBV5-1 CASSPSGNTYEQYF
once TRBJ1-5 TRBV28 CASPTAHNQPQHF
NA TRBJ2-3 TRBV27 CASSFLRTSGSRDTQYF
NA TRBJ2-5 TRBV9 CASSVAGTSGETQYF
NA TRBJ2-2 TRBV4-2 CASSQGLGTGELFF